This record covers a single TCR beta chain. The antigen is unknown. The PCR made use of 60 Vbeta and 13 Jbeta primers. TCRdb's table, derived via immunoSEQ multiplex PCR, lists solely in-frame clones and lacks some. The sample comprises 90,000 to 150,000 clones, roughly four fifths of which are singletons, and 15% to 20% rests with the top ten. Germline-derived CDR1 and CDR2 are MNHEY and SMNVEV (reference sequence). This CDR3 region has 15 residues. With V trimmed by 5 bases and J by 1 base, 6 bases remained unmatched. This record belongs to a study of cytomegalovirus exposure and HLA in healthy donors. The study, taken as a whole, reports: In all likelihood, a cluster of highly shared sequence variants was a sequencing artifact.

This chain links TRBV27 with TRBJ1-1, with 8 bases matching TRBD1. The TCR was taken from a man aged 45 to 65 in good health and CMV-seropositive. The sample comprised PBMCs. CDR3 coding DNA: TGTGCCAGCAGTCAAATCGACAGGGGGAACACTGAAGCTTTCTTT. It yields the protein CASSQIDRGNTEAFF.